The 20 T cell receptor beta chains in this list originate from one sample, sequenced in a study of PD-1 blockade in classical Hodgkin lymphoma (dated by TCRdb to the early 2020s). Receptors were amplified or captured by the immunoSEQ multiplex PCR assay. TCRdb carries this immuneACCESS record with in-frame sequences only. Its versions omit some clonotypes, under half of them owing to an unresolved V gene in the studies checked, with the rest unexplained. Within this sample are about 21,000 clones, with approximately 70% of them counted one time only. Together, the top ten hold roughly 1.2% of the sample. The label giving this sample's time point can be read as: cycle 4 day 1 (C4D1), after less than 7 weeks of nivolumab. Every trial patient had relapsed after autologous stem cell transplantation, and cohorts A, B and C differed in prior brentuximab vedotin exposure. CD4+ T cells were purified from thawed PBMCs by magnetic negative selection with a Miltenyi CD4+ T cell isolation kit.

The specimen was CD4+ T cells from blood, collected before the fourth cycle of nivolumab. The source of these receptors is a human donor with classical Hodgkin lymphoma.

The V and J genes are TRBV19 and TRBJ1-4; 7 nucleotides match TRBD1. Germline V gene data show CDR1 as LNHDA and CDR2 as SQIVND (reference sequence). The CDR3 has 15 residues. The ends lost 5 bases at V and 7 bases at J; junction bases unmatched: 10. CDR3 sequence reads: CASSANRGTREKLFF. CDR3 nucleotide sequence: TGTGCCAGTAGTGCAAACAGGGGAACGCGTGAAAAACTGTTTTTT.

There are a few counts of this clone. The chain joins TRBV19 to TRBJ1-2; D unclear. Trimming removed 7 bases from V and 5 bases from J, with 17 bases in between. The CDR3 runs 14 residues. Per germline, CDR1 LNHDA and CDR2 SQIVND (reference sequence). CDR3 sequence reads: CASTMTWELYGYTF. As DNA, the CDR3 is TGTGCCAGTACCATGACGTGGGAGCTTTATGGCTACACCTTC. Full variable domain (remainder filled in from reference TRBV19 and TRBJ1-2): DGGITQSPKYLFRKEGQNVTLSCEQNLNHDAMYWYRQDPGQGLRLIYYSQIVNDFQKGDIAEGYSVSREKKESFPLTVTSAQKNPTAFYLCASTMTWELYGYTFGSGTRLTVV.

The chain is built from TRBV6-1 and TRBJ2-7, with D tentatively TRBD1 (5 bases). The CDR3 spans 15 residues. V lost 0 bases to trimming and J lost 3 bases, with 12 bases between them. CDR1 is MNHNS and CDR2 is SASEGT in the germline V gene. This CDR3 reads CASSEAAGIFYEQYF. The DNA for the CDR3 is TGTGCCAGCAGTGAAGCTGCAGGGATCTTCTACGAGCAGTACTTC.

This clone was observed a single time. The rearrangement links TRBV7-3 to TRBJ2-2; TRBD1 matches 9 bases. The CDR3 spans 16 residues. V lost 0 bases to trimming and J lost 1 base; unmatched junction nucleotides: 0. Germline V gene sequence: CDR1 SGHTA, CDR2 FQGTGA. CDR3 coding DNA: TGTGCCAGCAGCTTAACGGGACAGGGGAACACCGGGGAGCTGTTTTTT. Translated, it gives CASSLTGQGNTGELFF.

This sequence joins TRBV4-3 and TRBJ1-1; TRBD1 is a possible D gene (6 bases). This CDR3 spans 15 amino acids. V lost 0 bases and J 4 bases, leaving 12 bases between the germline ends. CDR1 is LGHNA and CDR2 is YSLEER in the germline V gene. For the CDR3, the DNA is TGCGCCAGCAGCCAAGAAACAGGGTGGAGCACTGAAGCTTTCTTT. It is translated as CASSQETGWSTEAFF.

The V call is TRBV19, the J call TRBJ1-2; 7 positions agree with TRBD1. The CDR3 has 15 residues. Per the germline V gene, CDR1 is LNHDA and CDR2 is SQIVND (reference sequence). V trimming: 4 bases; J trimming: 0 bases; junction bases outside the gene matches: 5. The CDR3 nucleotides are TGTGCCAGTAGTAGGAGGGACAGCTCTAACTATGGCTACACCTTC. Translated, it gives CASSRRDSSNYGYTF.

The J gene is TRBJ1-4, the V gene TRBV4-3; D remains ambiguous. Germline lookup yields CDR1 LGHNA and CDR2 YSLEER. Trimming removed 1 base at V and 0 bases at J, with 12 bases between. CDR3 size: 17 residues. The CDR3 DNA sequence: TGCGCCAGCAGCCAAGTTGGTTTAGGGACAACTAATGAAAAACTGTTTTTT. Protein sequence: CASSQVGLGTTNEKLFF.

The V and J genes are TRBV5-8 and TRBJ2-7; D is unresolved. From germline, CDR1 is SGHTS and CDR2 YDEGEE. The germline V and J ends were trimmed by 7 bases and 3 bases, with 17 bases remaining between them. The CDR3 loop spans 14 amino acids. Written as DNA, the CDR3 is TGTGCCAGCTTCAGGAAGGGCTTATACTACGAGCAGTACTTC. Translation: CASFRKGLYYEQYF. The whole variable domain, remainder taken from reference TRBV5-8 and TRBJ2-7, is EAGVTQSPTHLIKTRGQQATLRCSPISGHTSVYWYQQALGLGLQFLLWYDEGEERNRGNFPPRFSGRQFPNYSSELNVNALELEDSALYLCASFRKGLYYEQYFGPGTRLTVT.

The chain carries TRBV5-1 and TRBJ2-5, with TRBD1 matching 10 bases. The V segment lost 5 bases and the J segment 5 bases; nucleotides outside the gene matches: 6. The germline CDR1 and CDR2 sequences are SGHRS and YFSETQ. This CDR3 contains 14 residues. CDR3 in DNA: TGCGCCAGCAGTCAGACAGGGGGCAGGGAGACCCAGTACTTC. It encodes CASSQTGGRETQYF.

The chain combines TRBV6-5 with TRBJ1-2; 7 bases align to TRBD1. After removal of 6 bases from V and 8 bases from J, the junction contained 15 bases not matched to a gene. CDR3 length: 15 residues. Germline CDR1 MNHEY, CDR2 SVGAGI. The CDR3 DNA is TGTGCCAGCAGCGGCGACACCGCAGGGGGAGACGGCTACACCTTC. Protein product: CASSGDTAGGDGYTF.

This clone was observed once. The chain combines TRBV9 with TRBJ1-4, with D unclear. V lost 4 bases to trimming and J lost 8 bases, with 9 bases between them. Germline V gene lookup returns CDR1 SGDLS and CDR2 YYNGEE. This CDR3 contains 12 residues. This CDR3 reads CASSPGTEKLFF. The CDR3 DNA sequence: TGTGCCAGCAGCCCCGGAACCGAAAAACTGTTTTTT.

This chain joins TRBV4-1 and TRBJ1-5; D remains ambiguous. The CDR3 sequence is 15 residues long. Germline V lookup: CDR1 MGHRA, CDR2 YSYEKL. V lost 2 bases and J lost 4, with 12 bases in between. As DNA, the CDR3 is TGCGCCAGCAGCCAATTATACGGGCAAAATCAGCCCCAGCATTTT. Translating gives CASSQLYGQNQPQHF.

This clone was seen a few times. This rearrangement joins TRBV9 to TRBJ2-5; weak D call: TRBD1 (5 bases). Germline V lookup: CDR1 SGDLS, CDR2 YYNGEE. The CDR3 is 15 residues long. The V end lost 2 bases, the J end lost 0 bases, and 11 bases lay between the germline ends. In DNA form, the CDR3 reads TGTGCCAGCAGCGTTGGTGGGGCCAACCAAGAGACCCAGTACTTC. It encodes CASSVGGANQETQYF.

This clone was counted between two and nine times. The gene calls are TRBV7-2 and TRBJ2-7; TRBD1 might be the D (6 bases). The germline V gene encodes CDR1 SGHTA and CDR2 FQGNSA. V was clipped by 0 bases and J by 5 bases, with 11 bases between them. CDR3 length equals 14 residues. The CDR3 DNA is TGTGCCAGCAGCTTAGCCGCAGGGGACCACGAGCAGTACTTC. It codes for CASSLAAGDHEQYF.

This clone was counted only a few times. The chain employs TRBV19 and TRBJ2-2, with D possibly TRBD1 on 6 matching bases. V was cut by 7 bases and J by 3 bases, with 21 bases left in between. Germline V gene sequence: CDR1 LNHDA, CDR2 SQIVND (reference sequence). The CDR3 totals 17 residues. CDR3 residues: CASIPSDYRADTGELFF. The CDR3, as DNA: TGTGCCAGTATCCCATCCGATTACAGGGCGGACACCGGGGAGCTGTTTTTT.

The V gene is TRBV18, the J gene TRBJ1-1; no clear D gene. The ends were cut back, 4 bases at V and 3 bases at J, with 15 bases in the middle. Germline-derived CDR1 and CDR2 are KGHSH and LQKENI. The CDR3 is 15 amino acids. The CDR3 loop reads CASSRPGSAYTEAFF. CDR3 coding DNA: TGTGCCAGCTCACGCCCGGGTTCTGCCTACACTGAAGCTTTCTTT.

This chain's CDR3 is CASTLRENTEAFF. In DNA form, the CDR3 reads TGTGCCAGCACCCTGAGGGAAAACACTGAAGCTTTCTTT. This chain uses TRBV6-6 with TRBJ1-1; D gene ambiguous. The germline CDR1 and CDR2 sequences are MNHNY and SVGAGI (reference sequence). V dropped 7 bases and J dropped 2 bases, with 11 bases sitting between them. This CDR3 comprises 13 residues.

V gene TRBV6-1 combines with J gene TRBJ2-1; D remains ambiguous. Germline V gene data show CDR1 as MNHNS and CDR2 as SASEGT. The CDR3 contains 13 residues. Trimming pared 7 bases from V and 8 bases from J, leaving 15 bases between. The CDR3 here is CASTPRSGYEQFF. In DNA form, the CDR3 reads TGTGCCAGCACCCCAAGGAGTGGTTATGAGCAGTTCTTC.

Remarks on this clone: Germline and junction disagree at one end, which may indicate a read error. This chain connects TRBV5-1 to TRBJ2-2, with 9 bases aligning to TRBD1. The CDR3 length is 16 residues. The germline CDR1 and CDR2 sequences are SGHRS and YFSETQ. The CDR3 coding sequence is TGCGCCAGCAGATTGGACAGGGGCATTAACACCGGGGAGCTGTTTTTT. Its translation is CASRLDRGINTGELFF.

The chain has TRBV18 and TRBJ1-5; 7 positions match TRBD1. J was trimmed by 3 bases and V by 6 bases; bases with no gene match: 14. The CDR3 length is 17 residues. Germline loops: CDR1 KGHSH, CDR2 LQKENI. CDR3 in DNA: TGTGCCAGCTCCCTGGGACAGCAAAACTTTGCCAATCAGCCCCAGCATTTT. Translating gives CASSLGQQNFANQPQHF. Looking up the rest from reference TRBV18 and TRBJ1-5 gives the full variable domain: NAGVMQNPRHLVRRRGQEARLRCSPMKGHSHVYWYRQLPEEGLKFMVYLQKENIIDESGMPKERFSAEFPKEGPSILRIQQVVRGDSAAYFCASSLGQQNFANQPQHFGDGTRLSIL.